These 5 T cell receptor beta chains originate from one sample sequenced in a study of T-cell reconstitution after alpha-beta-depleted transplantation in children. Molecular barcoding with unique molecular identifiers was used for the TCRbeta library. TCRdb reanalysed the PCR reads using MiXCR and keeps one entry per CDR3 protein. The sample shows some 460,000 distinct CDR3 sequences, around 15% of them seen only once. This specimen was PBMCs, mostly from graft donor cells, taken 360 days after TCRalphabeta/CD19-depleted stem cell transplant. The receptors derive from a boy under two years old who had a stem cell transplant for Wiskott-Aldrich syndrome, so the T cells may come from the graft donor.

V and J are TRBV5-4 and TRBJ1-2; the match to TRBD1 covers 12 bases. The J segment lost 5 bases and the V segment lost 4 bases, leaving 3 bases of the junction unmatched. Germline V lookup: CDR1 SGHNT, CDR2 YYREEE (reference sequence). The CDR3 consists of 14 residues. This CDR3 reads CASSEGQGAYGYTF. CDR3 bases: TGTGCCAGCAGCGAGGGACAGGGGGCTTATGGCTACACCTTC. The variable domain in full, with the rest retrieved from reference TRBV5-4 and TRBJ1-2, is ETGVTQSPTHLIKTRGQQVTLRCSSQSGHNTVSWYQQALGQGPQFIFQYYREEENGRGNFPPRFSGLQFPNYSSELNVNALELDDSALYLCASSEGQGAYGYTFGSGTRLTVV.

The chain joins TRBV6-1 to TRBJ1-2; D unclear. V lost 7 bases and J lost 0, with 6 bases in between. CDR3 length: 12 amino acids. Germline loops: CDR1 MNHNS, CDR2 SASEGT. This CDR3 is CASTDTNYGYTF. The CDR3 nucleotides read TGTGCCAGCACAGACACTAACTATGGCTACACCTTC.

The chain links TRBV5-1 to TRBJ2-2; D may match TRBD1 or TRBD2 (5 bases each). CDR3 size: 13 residues. Germline CDR1 SGHRS, CDR2 YFSETQ. V dropped 4 bases and J dropped 6 bases, with 10 bases sitting between them. CDR3: CASSDGTSGELFF. Written as DNA, the CDR3 is TGCGCCAGCAGCGACGGGACCTCCGGGGAGCTGTTTTTT.

The rearrangement uses TRBV7-2 and TRBJ2-7, with 9 bases fitting TRBD1. CDR1 is SGHTA, CDR2 FQGNSA, per germline. The CDR3 sequence is 16 residues long. Trimming removed 0 bases from V and 6 bases from J; junction bases left unmatched: 9. The CDR3 region has the DNA TGTGCCAGCAGCTTAGCGTCCGGGACAGGGATCGTCGAGCAGTACTTC. Amino acids: CASSLASGTGIVEQYF.

As regards this clonotype: This may be a read error: a much more frequent sequence differs by one nucleotide. The chain is built from TRBV12-3 or TRBV12-4 and TRBJ2-1; D possibly corresponds to TRBD2 (6 bases). Trimming left V 1 base short and J 9 bases short, with 10 bases between. The CDR3 spans 13 residues. CDR3 amino acids: CASSLGGVIEQFF. The CDR3 nucleotides read TGTGCCAGCAGTTTAGGGGGGGTCATTGAGCAGTTCTTC.